The sequence of this T cell receptor beta chain was determined in a study of shared clonotypes between healthy human individuals (dated by TCRdb to 2019 to 2021). Regarding the complete study: Three men and two women, aged 18 to 49 years, made up the cohort. Leukapheresis yielded between about 0.94 and 8.9 billion PBMCs per donor. The study deeply sequenced blood TCR repertoires of several healthy adults to estimate repertoire size and the extent of clonotype sharing between individuals. To increase sequencing depth and limit assay-specific biases, TCR repertoire library preparation and sequencing were carried out by different laboratories using diverse techniques. For each donor, CD4 naive and CD4 memory were each given three plates, CD8 naive was given two plates, and CD8 memory was given one plate.

Using the deep immunoSEQ assay, TCR CDR3 regions were amplified from genomic DNA by multiplex PCR. Genomic DNA extracted from each cell subset was distributed evenly over all wells of several immunoSEQ 96-well plates, and each plate served as one replicate. For sorted subsets, each replicate PCR was loaded with 200 to 250 ng genomic DNA, equivalent to some 31,000 T cell genomes. Purified libraries were measured with a Qubit 3.0 fluorometer, size-checked on a Bioanalyzer 2100, and measured again with the KAPA Library Quantification kit. Every immunoSEQ 96-well plate was sequenced on a separate single-read 150-cycle Illumina NextSeq 550 flow cell. The authors' pipeline ran thus. Because the immunoSEQ output held only junctional sequences and lacked quality scores, the filtering could not match the filtering applied to full-length reads. Sequences were annotated with PyIR, a Python wrapper for IgBLAST v1.9, using IMGT germline references to assign V/J genes and CDR3. Reads were removed for weak V/J assignments (E-value above 1e-6), missing CDR3, stop codons, out-of-frame junctions, or ambiguous translated residues. V3J clonotypes were defined as sequences sharing the same inferred V gene, J gene, and CDR3 amino acid sequence. Percentage overlap between repertoires was computed as shared unique clonotypes divided by the size of the smaller repertoire. Richness of each repertoire was evaluated using RTK rarefaction, the Chao1 estimator, and Recon v2.1 estimates of unobserved clonotypes. Generation probabilities were computed with OLGA for all TCRbeta clonotypes obtained by the gDNA method from several donors. TCRdb carries this immuneACCESS record with in-frame sequences only. Its versions omit some clonotypes, under half of them owing to an unresolved V gene in the studies checked, with the rest unexplained. Clone size and V and J calls were adopted from that table, with D and trimming inferred from the DNA. This sample comprises around 1,100,000 clones, 70% to 80% of them detected only once. 0.89% of the sample rests with the top ten.

The donors were healthy, HIV-negative adults who had no recently reported acute infections or vaccinations. Only Caucasian adults living in Nashville, Tennessee, USA were represented among the donors. CD4+ T cells were enriched by magnetic negative selection, after which naive cells were positively selected on CD45RA and the negative fraction was taken as the memory subset. After blood collection by leukapheresis, PBMCs were isolated using Ficoll-Histopaque density gradient centrifugation and then cryopreserved in the vapor phase of liquid nitrogen. Purity and quantity of every magnetically sorted T cell population were checked by analytical flow cytometry. Each sorted fraction had its genomic DNA isolated and then quantified by UV absorbance on a Nanodrop 2000c. Broader findings and caveats from the paper: Pairwise subsampling led to the expectation that sequencing depth would affect the degree of clonotype sharing among donors. Because the study included only a small number of donors, the genetic and exposure-history diversity represented was limited. Larger estimated clonotype richness was generally found for naive subsets than for memory subsets. Sampling was limited to blood, and TCR repertoires in tissue likely differ from TCR repertoires in blood. Compared with non-shared clonotypes, clonotypes shared by all four sorted-subset donors had higher generation probabilities. Sharing across a few donors was observed for around 4.8% of naive CD4, less than 4% of naive CD8, 2% to 2.5% of memory CD4, and over 0.3% of memory CD8 clonotypes. Even with the large sequencing depth, rarefaction of the sorted-subset datasets indicated that sequencing was incomplete.

As to this clone: The antigen it recognizes is unknown. Base qualities are not provided; no much larger clone lies one nucleotide away.

The germline V gene sets CDR1 to SGHVS and CDR2 to FNYEAQ. Germline trimming amounts to 2 bases on V and 8 bases on J, with 5 as the count of junction bases outside the gene matches. The CDR3, cysteine through phenylalanine, is 14 amino acids long. Only the CDR3 part of the read is kept: 42 bases, read in frame from the first base. The clonotype was recovered from a man aged 18 to 30 in good health. Some clones in this sample may be carry-over from other donors' samples. The specimen sequenced was memory CD4+ T cells from PBMCs. What the cell subset or site label conveys for this sample: CD45RA-negative fraction. The chain is made from TRBV7-6 and TRBJ2-1, and 8 junction bases match TRBD2. The CDR3 corresponds to CASSLSAGGHEQFF. The base sequence is TGTGCCAGCAGCTTATCTGCGGGAGGCCATGAGCAGTTCTTC.